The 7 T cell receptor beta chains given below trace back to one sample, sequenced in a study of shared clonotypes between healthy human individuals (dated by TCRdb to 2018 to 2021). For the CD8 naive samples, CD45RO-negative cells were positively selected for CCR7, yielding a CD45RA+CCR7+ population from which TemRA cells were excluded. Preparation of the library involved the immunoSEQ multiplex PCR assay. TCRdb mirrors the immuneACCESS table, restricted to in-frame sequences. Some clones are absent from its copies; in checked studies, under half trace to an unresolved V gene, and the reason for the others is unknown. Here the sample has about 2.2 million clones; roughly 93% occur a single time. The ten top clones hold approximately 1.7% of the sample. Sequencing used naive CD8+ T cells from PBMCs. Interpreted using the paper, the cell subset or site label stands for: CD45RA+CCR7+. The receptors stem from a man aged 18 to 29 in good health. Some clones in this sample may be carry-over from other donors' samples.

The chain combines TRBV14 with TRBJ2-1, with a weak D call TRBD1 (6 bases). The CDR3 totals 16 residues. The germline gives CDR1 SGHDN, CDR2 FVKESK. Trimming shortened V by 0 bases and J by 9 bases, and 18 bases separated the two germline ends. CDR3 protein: CASSQDWGIQGREQFF. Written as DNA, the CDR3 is TGTGCCAGCAGCCAAGATTGGGGAATCCAGGGGCGTGAGCAGTTCTTC.

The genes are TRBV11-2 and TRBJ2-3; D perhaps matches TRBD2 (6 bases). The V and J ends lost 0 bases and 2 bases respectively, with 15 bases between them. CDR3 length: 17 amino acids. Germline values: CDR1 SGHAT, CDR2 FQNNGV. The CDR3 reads CASSLDPWDSNTDTQYF. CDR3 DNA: TGTGCCAGCAGCTTAGATCCGTGGGACTCAAACACAGATACGCAGTATTTT.

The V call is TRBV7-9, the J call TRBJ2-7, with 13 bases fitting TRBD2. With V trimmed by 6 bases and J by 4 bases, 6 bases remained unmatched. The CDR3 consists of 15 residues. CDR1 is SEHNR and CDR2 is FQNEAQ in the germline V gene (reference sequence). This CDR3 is CASRKLAGGGYEQYF. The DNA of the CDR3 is TGTGCCAGCAGGAAACTAGCGGGAGGGGGATACGAGCAGTACTTC.

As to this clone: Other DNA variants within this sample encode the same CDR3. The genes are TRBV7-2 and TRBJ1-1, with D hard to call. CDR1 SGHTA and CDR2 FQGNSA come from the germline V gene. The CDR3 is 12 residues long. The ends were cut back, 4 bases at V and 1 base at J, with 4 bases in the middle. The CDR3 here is CASSSWNTEAFF. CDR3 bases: TGTGCCAGCAGCTCATGGAACACTGAAGCTTTCTTT.

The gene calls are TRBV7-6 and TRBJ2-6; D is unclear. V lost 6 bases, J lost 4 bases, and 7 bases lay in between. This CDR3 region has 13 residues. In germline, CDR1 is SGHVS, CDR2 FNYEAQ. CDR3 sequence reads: CASRRTGANVLTF. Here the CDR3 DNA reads TGTGCCAGCAGGAGAACGGGGGCCAACGTCCTGACTTTC.

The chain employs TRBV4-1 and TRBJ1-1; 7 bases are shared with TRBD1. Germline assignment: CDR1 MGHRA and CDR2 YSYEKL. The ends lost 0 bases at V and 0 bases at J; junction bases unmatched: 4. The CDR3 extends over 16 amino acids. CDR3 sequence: CASSQERGQLNTEAFF. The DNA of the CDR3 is TGCGCCAGCAGCCAAGAGAGGGGACAGTTGAACACTGAAGCTTTCTTT.

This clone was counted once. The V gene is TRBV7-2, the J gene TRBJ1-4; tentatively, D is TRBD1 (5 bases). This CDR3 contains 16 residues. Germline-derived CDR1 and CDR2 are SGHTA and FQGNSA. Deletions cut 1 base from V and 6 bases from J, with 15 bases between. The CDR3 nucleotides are TGTGCCAGCAGCTTAGTGAACGTCAGGGTGGATGAAAAACTGTTTTTT. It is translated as CASSLVNVRVDEKLFF.